Listed below are T cell receptor beta chains from one sample, sequenced in a study of blood T cell repertoires in COVID-19. Assay used: immunoSEQ multiplex PCR; TCRdb lists only in-frame clones, some missing. The profile covers around 270,000 clones, with 84% appearing a single time and roughly 1.4% taken by the ten largest. Sequences were obtained from peripheral blood. These receptor sequences come from a woman aged 40 to 49 who had recovered from COVID-19. Each CDR3 is given with its conserved first and last residue. D genes are given only for firm matches. Rows give clone size only sometimes, using once, few, many, or a class for an expanded clone.

J gene	D gene	V gene	clone size	CDR3 protein	CDR3 DNA
TRBJ2-1	TRBD1	TRBV7-3	.	CASSPTGGGYNEQFF	TGTGCCAGCAGCCCCACAGGGGGTGGCTACAATGAGCAGTTCTTC
TRBJ1-6	.	TRBV19	.	CASRVSDSIFVLSPLHF	TGTGCCAGTAGAGTATCGGACAGCATATTCGTCCTTTCACCCCTCCACTTT
TRBJ1-2	.	TRBV10-2	.	CASSGAGGRGYTF	TGCGCCAGCAGTGGGGCAGGTGGTCGAGGCTACACCTTC
TRBJ1-6	.	TRBV28	.	CASSLPALGGSPLHF	TGTGCCAGCAGCCTACCGGCACTCGGGGGATCACCCCTCCACTTT
TRBJ1-6	.	TRBV6-5	.	CASRGGITNSPLHF	TGTGCCAGCAGGGGAGGGATTACGAATTCACCCCTCCACTTT
TRBJ2-2	TRBD1	TRBV30	.	CASFGQGQGTGELFF	TGTGCCTCCTTCGGACAGGGGCAAGGAACCGGGGAGCTGTTTTTT
TRBJ2-7	TRBD1	TRBV18	.	CASSPDRASYEQYF	TGTGCCAGCTCACCAGACAGGGCATCCTACGAGCAGTACTTC
TRBJ1-1	.	TRBV11-3	.	CASSLPQGNTEAFF	TGTGCCAGCAGCTTACCACAGGGGAACACTGAAGCTTTCTTT
TRBJ1-4	.	TRBV29-1	.	CSVAGTFNEKLFF	TGCAGCGTTGCCGGGACATTCAATGAAAAACTGTTTTTT
TRBJ2-5	.	TRBV5-8	.	CASSLAGIVRETQYF	TGTGCCAGCAGCTTGGCCGGGATCGTGCGAGAGACCCAGTACTTC
TRBJ1-1	.	TRBV16	.	CASSQGGTEAFF	TGTGCCAGCAGCCAAGGCGGGACTGAAGCTTTCTTT
TRBJ2-3	TRBD2	TRBV7-3	.	CASSLHPERGGLDTQYF	TGTGCCAGCAGCTTACATCCCGAGCGGGGGGGCCTAGATACGCAGTATTTT
TRBJ2-5	.	TRBV6-5	.	CASSGLLVKETQYF	TGTGCCAGCAGCGGCCTACTAGTAAAAGAGACCCAGTACTTC
TRBJ1-2	TRBD1	TRBV4-1	.	CASSPTGTSYGYTF	TGCGCCAGCAGCCCGACAGGGACCTCATATGGCTACACCTTC
TRBJ1-5	.	TRBV28	.	CASSSPRQPQHF	TGTGCCAGCAGTTCCCCTCGGCAGCCCCAGCATTTT
TRBJ1-1	.	TRBV5-1	once	CASSLSAGSNTEAFF	TGCGCCAGCAGCTTGTCGGCAGGCTCGAACACTGAAGCTTTCTTT
TRBJ1-3	.	TRBV14	.	CASSRARNTIYF	TGTGCCAGCAGCCGCGCACGAAACACCATATATTTT
TRBJ2-7	TRBD1	TRBV11-1	few	CASSLSDRESYEQYF	TGTGCCAGCAGCTTAAGTGACAGGGAGTCCTACGAGCAGTACTTC
TRBJ1-6	.	TRBV3-1/TRBV3-2	.	CASSPTQGNSPLHF	TGTGCCAGCAGCCCCACCCAGGGAAATTCACCCCTCCACTTT
TRBJ1-5	TRBD1	TRBV19	few	CASSIRGQAGQPQHF	TGTGCCAGTAGTATTCGAGGACAGGCTGGTCAGCCCCAGCATTTT
TRBJ1-4	.	TRBV5-4	.	CASSSSTGTSEKLFF	TGTGCCAGCAGCTCCTCGACGGGAACCAGCGAAAAACTGTTTTTT
TRBJ2-2	.	TRBV19	.	CASGHRDTGELFF	TGTGCCAGTGGACACAGGGACACCGGGGAGCTGTTTTTT
TRBJ2-5	TRBD2	TRBV5-8	.	CASSLEGLGSETQYF	TGTGCCAGCAGCTTGGAGGGACTAGGTTCCGAGACCCAGTACTTC
TRBJ2-1	TRBD1	TRBV5-4	.	CASSLTGGDLRNEQFF	TGTGCCAGCAGCCTTACAGGGGGCGATTTGAGAAATGAGCAGTTCTTC
TRBJ1-2	TRBD1	TRBV27	.	CASSSTGAWGYTF	TGTGCCAGCAGTTCCACAGGGGCTTGGGGCTACACCTTC
TRBJ2-3	.	TRBV7-2	.	CASSLVLAGSTQYF	TGTGCCAGCAGCTTAGTTCTAGCCGGTAGCACGCAGTATTTT
TRBJ2-3	.	TRBV7-3	.	CASSPSREVDTQYF	TGTGCCAGCAGCCCCTCGAGAGAGGTCGATACGCAGTATTTT
TRBJ1-5	.	TRBV27	.	CASSQGGNQPQHF	TGTGCCAGCTCCCAAGGGGGCAATCAGCCCCAGCATTTT
TRBJ2-7	.	TRBV4-2	.	CASSQYAQVYEQYF	TGTGCCAGCAGCCAATACGCCCAGGTCTACGAGCAGTACTTC
TRBJ1-1	.	TRBV4-1	.	CASSQPDTEAFF	TGCGCCAGCAGCCAGCCAGACACTGAAGCTTTCTTT
TRBJ1-3	TRBD1	TRBV7-2	once	CASSLGQIITGNTIYF	TGTGCCAGCAGCTTGGGACAGATCATTACTGGAAACACCATATATTTT
TRBJ1-1	.	TRBV6-2/TRBV6-3	.	CASSLSRAGTERPNTEAFF	TGTGCCAGCAGTCTATCTAGAGCCGGGACTGAAAGACCGAACACTGAAGCTTTCTTT
TRBJ1-5	TRBD1	TRBV27	once	CASQSGTGGTHNQPQHF	TGTGCCAGCCAATCCGGGACAGGGGGCACCCACAATCAGCCCCAGCATTTT
TRBJ1-2	.	TRBV6-6	.	CATTENYGYTF	TGTGCCACCACAGAGAACTATGGCTACACCTTC
TRBJ2-1	.	TRBV11-3	.	CASSLVGTPYNEQFF	TGTGCCAGCAGCTTAGTAGGGACACCCTACAATGAGCAGTTCTTC
TRBJ1-2	.	TRBV4-2	.	CASSHAGGSVGYTF	TGTGCCAGCAGCCACGCAGGAGGGAGCGTAGGCTACACCTTC
TRBJ2-7	.	TRBV13	.	CASSQARNNYEQYF	TGTGCCAGCAGCCAGGCTCGCAATAACTACGAGCAGTACTTC
TRBJ1-1	.	TRBV28	.	CASSLPNTEAFF	TGTGCCAGCAGCCTTCCCAACACTGAAGCTTTCTTT
TRBJ1-1	.	TRBV28	.	CASSFHRGTEAFF	TGTGCCAGCAGTTTTCACCGGGGGACTGAAGCTTTCTTT
TRBJ2-7	TRBD1	TRBV19	.	CASTPGTGPYEQYF	TGTGCCAGTACACCCGGGACAGGACCCTACGAGCAGTACTTC
TRBJ2-7	TRBD1	TRBV6-5	.	CASNRARGQEGEQYF	TGTGCCAGCAACAGAGCGAGGGGACAGGAGGGCGAGCAGTACTTC
TRBJ1-4	TRBD1	TRBV27	.	CASSWTGREKLFF	TGTGCCAGCAGTTGGACAGGGCGTGAAAAACTGTTTTTT
TRBJ2-1	TRBD2	TRBV24-1	.	CATRASGGPYNEQFF	TGTGCCACCAGAGCTAGCGGGGGGCCTTACAATGAGCAGTTCTTC
TRBJ2-2	TRBD2	TRBV11-3	.	CASSSQGLAASHTGELFF	TGTGCCAGCAGCTCCCAAGGACTAGCGGCGTCCCACACCGGGGAGCTGTTTTTT
TRBJ2-1	TRBD2	TRBV5-4	.	CASSPGAGGYNEQFF	TGTGCCAGCAGCCCGGGCGCGGGGGGTTACAATGAGCAGTTCTTC
TRBJ1-3	.	TRBV21-1	.	CASTFGQYSGNTIYF	TGTGCCAGCACCTTCGGACAGTACTCTGGAAACACCATATATTTT
TRBJ1-1	.	TRBV2	.	CASRVTTGAFF	TGTGCCAGCAGAGTAACCACAGGAGCTTTCTTT
TRBJ2-1	TRBD2	TRBV19	.	CASGLAGLQYNEQFF	TGTGCCAGTGGACTAGCGGGGTTGCAATACAATGAGCAGTTCTTC
TRBJ1-2	.	TRBV6-5	.	CASSYWAGANYGYTF	TGTGCCAGCAGTTATTGGGCAGGGGCGAACTATGGCTACACCTTC
TRBJ1-3	.	TRBV10-3	few	CAISDEVSGNTIYF	TGTGCCATCAGTGACGAGGTCTCTGGAAACACCATATATTTT
TRBJ1-5	TRBD1	TRBV7-2	few	CASSSGTGRNQPQHF	TGTGCCAGCAGCTCCGGGACAGGTAGAAATCAGCCCCAGCATTTT
TRBJ1-6	.	TRBV28	.	CASNLSGSLVSPLHF	TGTGCCAGCAACCTATCGGGGAGCTTGGTTTCACCCCTCCACTTT
TRBJ1-1	TRBD1	TRBV29-1	.	CSVGTGAANTEAFF	TGCAGCGTTGGGACAGGGGCGGCGAACACTGAAGCTTTCTTT
TRBJ2-3	.	TRBV2	.	CASRSSSDTQYF	TGTGCCAGCAGGTCTAGCTCAGATACGCAGTATTTT
TRBJ2-2	.	TRBV28	.	CASSLLQAMNTGELFF	TGTGCCAGCAGTTTATTACAGGCGATGAACACCGGGGAGCTGTTTTTT
TRBJ1-6	.	TRBV2	.	CASTKAGDNSPLHF	TGTGCCAGCACCAAAGCAGGGGATAATTCACCCCTCCACTTT
TRBJ2-5	.	TRBV18	.	CASSPTEGAGETQYF	TGTGCCAGCTCACCGACGGAGGGGGCAGGAGAGACCCAGTACTTC